This TCR beta chain was recovered during a study of blood T cell repertoires in COVID-19. At the level of the study: The United States, Italy and Spain provided the acute and convalescent COVID-19 samples. T cells, B-cell-depleted T cells, or PBMCs supplied cDNA or gDNA.

Profiled with immunoSEQ multiplex PCR; TCRdb holds only in-frame clones, not every one. This table has some 240,000 clones, 75% to 85% appearing once. This TCR was recovered from a woman in her forties who had recovered from COVID-19. Sequencing used peripheral blood.

The CDR3 reads CASSLGFPGVYAHEQFF. CDR3 sequence (DNA): TGTGCCAGCAGCTTGGGGTTCCCGGGGGTCTATGCCCATGAGCAGTTCTTC. The J gene is TRBJ2-1, the V gene TRBV5-5; possible D gene TRBD2, 6 bases. The V gene's germline CDR1 is SGHKS and CDR2 YYEKEE (reference sequence). CDR3 size: 17 residues. Trimming pared 0 bases from V and 8 bases from J, leaving 21 bases between.